These 18 T cell receptor beta chains were all obtained from the same sample, sequenced in a study of T cell responses to AZD1222 COVID-19 vaccine. The method was immunoSEQ multiplex PCR; TCRdb's version includes in-frame clones alone and lacks a portion of them. Of about 120,000 clones listed, around 90% are singletons. Source: peripheral blood, taken on day 0 of AZD1222 vaccination. The source is an adult in good health.

Worth noting for this clone: At one end, the junction sequence differs from germline, possibly due to a read error. This chain joins TRBV28 and TRBJ1-2; 7 bases are shared with TRBD1. Germline V gene lookup returns CDR1 MDHEN and CDR2 SYDVKM. The CDR3 runs to 15 residues. The CDR3 region is CASGRDSSSYYGYTF. CDR3 nucleotides: TGTGCCAGCGGTAGGGACAGTTCTTCCTACTACGGCTACACCTTC.

The rearrangement joins TRBV12-5 to TRBJ1-1; a possible D gene is TRBD1 (6 bases). The V end was cut by 0 bases, the J end by 4 bases, with 15 bases between. The CDR3 is 16 amino acids. Per germline, CDR1 LGHNT and CDR2 FRNRAP. The CDR3: CASGLVGQGRITEAFF. The CDR3 nucleotides are TGTGCTAGTGGTTTGGTAGGGCAGGGGAGGATCACTGAAGCTTTCTTT. Based on the CDR3 plus reference TRBV12-5 and TRBJ1-1, the full variable domain is DARVTQTPRHKVTEMGQEVTMRCQPILGHNTVFWYRQTMMQGLELLAYFRNRAPLDDSGMPKDRFSAEMPDATLATLKIQPSEPRDSAVYFCASGLVGQGRITEAFFGQGTRLTVV.

The V call is TRBV19, the J call TRBJ1-1; no reliable D call. Between the trimmed V and J ends, which lost 1 base and 5 bases, there was a span of 8 bases. Per the germline V gene, CDR1 is LNHDA and CDR2 is SQIVND (reference sequence). This CDR3 contains 13 residues. The CDR3: CASSIGTRTEAFF. For the CDR3, the DNA is TGTGCCAGTAGTATAGGGACTAGGACTGAAGCTTTCTTT.

This chain uses TRBV10-1 with TRBJ2-1; D is unclear. CDR3 length: 11 residues. The germline V gene has CDR1 WNHNN and CDR2 SYGVQD (reference sequence). With 8 bases removed from V and 1 base from J, the gap between germline ends came to 3 bases. The CDR3: CASGSYNEQFF. The CDR3 DNA follows: TGCGCCAGCGGGTCCTACAATGAGCAGTTCTTC.

This clone was seen only once. The chain links TRBV13 to TRBJ2-7; D remains ambiguous. Per germline, CDR1 PRHDT and CDR2 FYEKMQ (reference sequence). The V and J ends lost 3 bases and 2 bases respectively, with 5 bases between them. The CDR3 is 12 amino acids. CDR3 bases: TGTGCCAGCAGCTTGGATCCCTACGAGCAGTACTTC. This encodes CASSLDPYEQYF.

The chain has TRBV24-1 and TRBJ1-2, with D possibly being TRBD1 (5 bases). Trimming removed 4 bases from V and 0 bases from J, with 14 bases in between. CDR3 length: 16 residues. The germline V gene has CDR1 KGHDR and CDR2 SFDVKD. The CDR3 region has the DNA TGTGCCACCAGTGACGGTTTTTCAGGGCCTAACTATGGCTACACCTTC. Protein sequence: CATSDGFSGPNYGYTF.

This sequence joins TRBV18 and TRBJ1-3; D ambiguous. The germline V gene has CDR1 KGHSH and CDR2 LQKENI. The CDR3 contains 17 residues. V lost 3 bases and J 0 bases, leaving 15 bases between the germline ends. The CDR3 spells CASSPDGSLYSGNTIYF. In DNA, the CDR3 is TGTGCCAGCTCACCGGACGGAAGCCTCTACTCTGGAAACACCATATATTTT.

V and J are TRBV6-5 and TRBJ1-5; a possible D gene is TRBD1 (5 bases). Between the trimmed V and J ends, which lost 2 bases and 6 bases, there was a span of 17 bases. The CDR3 runs 16 residues. Germline V CDR1 and CDR2: MNHEY, SVGAGI. The chain's CDR3 is CASSYGGRGSGQPQHF. The DNA of the CDR3 is TGTGCCAGCAGTTACGGGGGTAGGGGATCGGGTCAGCCCCAGCATTTT.

The rearrangement links TRBV6-5 to TRBJ2-7; tentative D call: TRBD1 (6 bases). This CDR3 spans 14 amino acids. The V end lost 5 bases, the J end lost 5 bases, and 16 bases lay between the germline ends. CDR1 and CDR2 (germline): MNHEY, SVGAGI. CDR3 in DNA: TGTGCCAGCAGTCTCAGGGGAGTAACGGACGAGCAGTACTTC. It is translated as CASSLRGVTDEQYF.

The chain is built from TRBV5-8 and TRBJ1-5; 7 nucleotides align to TRBD1. The CDR3 is 19 residues long. With 3 bases clipped from V and 1 base from J, the junction kept 16 bases outside the gene matches. Germline assignment: CDR1 SGHTS and CDR2 YDEGEE. The CDR3 nucleotides read TGTGCCAGCAGCTATACAGGGGCATGGATATATGCGAGCAATCAGCCCCAGCATTTT. Translated: CASSYTGAWIYASNQPQHF.

This rearrangement joins TRBV29-1 to TRBJ2-5; D tentatively reads TRBD1 or TRBD2 (7 bases each). The V and J ends lost 8 bases and 3 bases respectively, with 16 bases between them. The CDR3 loop spans 13 amino acids. The V gene's germline CDR1 is SQVTM and CDR2 ANQGSEA. This CDR3 reads CSLSGGTEETQYF. In DNA, the CDR3 is TGCAGCCTCTCCGGGGGGACAGAAGAGACCCAGTACTTC. Together with reference TRBV29-1 and TRBJ2-5, the CDR3 gives the full variable domain: SAVISQKPSRDICQRGTSLTIQCQVDSQVTMMFWYRQQPGQSLTLIATANQGSEATYESGFVIDKFPISRPNLTFSTLTVSNMSPEDSSIYLCSLSGGTEETQYFGPGTRLLVL.

This clone was seen a few times. This chain links TRBV5-1 with TRBJ1-6; no clear D. Germline CDR1 SGHRS, CDR2 YFSETQ. Trimming shortened V by 1 base and J by 8 bases, and 16 bases separated the two germline ends. The CDR3 has 16 amino acids. CDR3 in DNA: TGCGCCAGCAGCTTGTCGGCCCTTGAAATCGATTCACCCCTCCACTTT. Translated: CASSLSALEIDSPLHF.

The chain links TRBV5-4 to TRBJ2-3; either TRBD1 or TRBD2 may supply D (5 bases each). The V end was cut by 4 bases, the J end by 3 bases, with 12 bases between. Germline CDR1 is SGHNT and CDR2 is YYREEE (reference sequence). CDR3 length equals 14 residues. In DNA, the CDR3 is TGTGCCAGCAGCAGGGACCACGGTACAGATACGCAGTATTTT. Its translation is CASSRDHGTDTQYF.

The chain links TRBV3-1 (or the pseudogene TRBV3-2) to TRBJ1-3; no clear D gene. Germline V gene lookup returns CDR1 LGHDT and CDR2 YNNKEL (reference sequence). The CDR3 is made up of 14 amino acids. Trimming left V 0 bases short and J 0 bases short, with 3 bases between. In DNA, the CDR3 is TGTGCCAGCAGCCAAGATTACTCTGGAAACACCATATATTTT. Translating it yields CASSQDYSGNTIYF.

This CDR3 is CASSARAYNEQFF. As DNA, the CDR3 is TGTGCCAGCAGCGCCAGAGCCTACAATGAGCAGTTCTTC. This chain links TRBV7-3 with TRBJ2-1; D call uncertain. V was trimmed by 5 bases and J by 2 bases, leaving 7 bases between them. Per the germline V gene, CDR1 is SGHTA and CDR2 is FQGTGA. The CDR3 extends over 13 amino acids. Looking up the rest from reference TRBV7-3 and TRBJ2-1 gives the full variable domain: GAGVSQTPSNKVTEKGKYVELRCDPISGHTALYWYRQSLGQGPEFLIYFQGTGAADDSGLPNDRFFAVRPEGSVSTLKIQRTERGDSAVYLCASSARAYNEQFFGPGTRLTVL.

V usage is TRBV18 and J usage is TRBJ1-2, with D possibly TRBD1 on 6 matching bases. This CDR3 region has 13 residues. Germline lookup yields CDR1 KGHSH and CDR2 LQKENI. Trimming left V 4 bases short and J 4 bases short, with 10 bases between. This CDR3 is CASSQDSPYGYTF. DNA for the CDR3: TGTGCCAGCTCACAGGACAGTCCCTATGGCTACACCTTC.

V usage is TRBV5-6 and J usage is TRBJ1-4; D unclear. The germline V and J ends were trimmed by 0 bases and 7 bases, with 10 bases remaining between them. Germline V lookup: CDR1 SGHDT, CDR2 YYEEEE. The CDR3 covers 14 residues. Written as DNA, the CDR3 is TGTGCCAGCAGCTTGGCCTCGAATCCTGAAAAACTGTTTTTT. Translated, it gives CASSLASNPEKLFF.

This rearrangement joins TRBV30 to TRBJ1-1, with 10 bases lining up with TRBD1. The CDR3 runs 21 residues. In germline, CDR1 is GTSNPN, CDR2 SVGIG (reference sequence). Losses at the gene ends were 2 bases for V and 1 base for J; bases not matched to a gene: 22. The CDR3 spells CAWSPAPGQGFPSVKNTEAFF. DNA of the CDR3: TGTGCCTGGAGTCCCGCTCCGGGACAGGGGTTCCCTTCGGTAAAGAACACTGAAGCTTTCTTT. The full variable domain, in which reference TRBV30 and TRBJ1-1 provide the parts outside the CDR3, is SQTIHQWPATLVQPVGSPLSLECTVEGTSNPNLYWYRQAAGRGLQLLFYSVGIGQISSEVPQNLSASRPQDRQFILSSKKLLLSDSGFYLCAWSPAPGQGFPSVKNTEAFFGQGTRLTVV.